Following are 6 T cell receptor beta chains from one sample sequenced in a study of T cells in tuberculosis. Method: immunoSEQ multiplex PCR; TCRdb's copy keeps in-frame clones and lacks some. Of some 25,000 clones listed, nearly 97% were seen once; the top ten hold about 8.6%. The sample consisted of PBMCs. Source of these receptors: a donor aged 10-29 years with latent tuberculosis or without tuberculosis infection.

V and J are TRBV7-2 and TRBJ2-3; TRBD2 matches 11 bases. V trimming: 1 base; J trimming: 3 bases; junction bases outside the gene matches: 3. Germline V lookup: CDR1 SGHTA, CDR2 FQGNSA. This CDR3 region has 16 residues. The CDR3: CASSLVGTSGTDTQYF. The CDR3, as DNA: TGTGCCAGCAGCTTAGTTGGGACTAGCGGTACAGATACGCAGTATTTT.

J is TRBJ2-1 and V is TRBV5-1, with 8 positions matching TRBD1. This CDR3 region has 18 residues. Per germline, CDR1 SGHRS and CDR2 YFSETQ. J lost 7 bases, V lost 0 bases, and 15 bases had no gene match. The CDR3 DNA sequence: TGCGCCAGCAGCTTGGCCTCTTTCGGGACAGGAACCTCTAATGAGCAGTTCTTC. Translating gives CASSLASFGTGTSNEQFF.

This sequence joins TRBV4-1 and TRBJ1-2; D is ambiguous. Trimming pared 0 bases from V and 1 base from J, leaving 18 bases between. The CDR3 sequence is 18 residues long. Germline lookup yields CDR1 MGHRA and CDR2 YSYEKL. CDR3: CASSQDFREGGRNYGYTF. The DNA for the CDR3 is TGCGCCAGCAGCCAAGATTTTCGGGAGGGAGGGCGTAACTATGGCTACACCTTC.

The CDR3 sequence: CASSTLDRPLYV. The CDR3 DNA sequence: TGTGCCAGTAGTACCCTCGACAGGCCCTTGTACGTC. The genes are TRBV19 and TRBJ2-7; maybe TRBD1 (6 bases). Trimming left V 4 bases short and J 12 bases short, with 16 bases between. CDR1 and CDR2 from the germline V gene are LNHDA and SQIVND (reference sequence). The CDR3 spans 12 residues.

The chain recombines TRBV27 with TRBJ1-2; tentatively, D is TRBD1 (6 bases). V was cut by 3 bases and J by 2 bases, with 13 bases left in between. The CDR3 covers 15 residues. Germline assignment: CDR1 MNHEY and CDR2 SMNVEV (reference sequence). CDR3 amino acids: CASSLRGGANYGYTF. In nucleotides, the CDR3 is TGTGCCAGCAGTTTGAGGGGGGGCGCCAACTATGGCTACACCTTC.

This CDR3 reads CASSLQGWNTEAFF. The CDR3 DNA is TGCGCCAGCAGCTTACAGGGGTGGAACACTGAAGCTTTCTTT. This rearrangement joins TRBV5-1 to TRBJ1-1, with TRBD1 matching 7 bases. Germline V gene sequence: CDR1 SGHRS, CDR2 YFSETQ. V shed 2 bases and J 1 base; nucleotides not matched to a gene: 2. This CDR3 spans 14 amino acids. The variable domain in full, with the rest retrieved from reference TRBV5-1 and TRBJ1-1, is KAGVTQTPRYLIKTRGQQVTLSCSPISGHRSVSWYQQTPGQGLQFLFEYFSETQRNKGNFPGRFSGRQFSNSRSEMNVSTLELGDSALYLCASSLQGWNTEAFFGQGTRLTVV.